This TCR beta chain was retrieved from a study of vaccination and CD4 T cells after COVID-19. The wider study: It was a median around 100 days after diagnosis, with a range of 35 to 161, that post-COVID samples were drawn. Study-wide points: Within convalescent individuals, 304 out of 307 vaccine-specific clones proved to be spike mono-reactive.

On this clonotype: Its matching antigen is unknown.

At the Johns Hopkins FTIC core, DNA taken from cultured CD4+ T cells was sequenced by way of the Oncomine TCR Beta short-read assay. Cultured CD4+ T cells yielded the extracted genomic DNA. TCRdb fed the PCR reads into MiXCR, producing one record per CDR3 protein. Of about 13,000 distinct CDR3 sequences in the sample, roughly 80% were seen once. The treatment is: roughly ten-day PBMC culture with coronavirus spike peptide pools or control peptides (ViraFEST assay). Half-medium replacement with fresh IL-2 medium took place on days 3 and 7. Germline V gene data show CDR1 as SGHVS and CDR2 as FQNEAQ. The V and J ends lost 5 bases and 0 bases, in that order; junction bases with no gene match: 9. The CDR3 extends over 18 amino acids.

This clonotype was sampled from a human donor who received a COVID-19 vaccine. This specimen consisted of CD4+ T cells from blood, cultured in vitro, obtained after SARS-CoV-2 vaccination. The V call is TRBV7-8, the J call TRBJ1-4, with TRBD1 identical over 10 bases. CDR3 DNA: TGTGCCAGCAGCCCACGGGACAGGGGACGTGCAACTAATGAAAAACTGTTTTTT. Protein: CASSPRDRGRATNEKLFF.